These T cell receptor beta chains were read from a single sample in a study of cytomegalovirus exposure and HLA in healthy donors. Only in-frame clones appear in the TCRdb table, and some are missing; sequencing was by immunoSEQ multiplex PCR. The table includes 150,000 to 200,000 clones, roughly 88% detected once. The specimen was PBMCs. These receptors were collected from a girl aged 2 to 10 in good health and CMV-seropositive. The CDR3 runs from the conserved cysteine through the conserved F or W. D genes are given only for firm matches. Size tells how often a clone was seen (once, few, many) or the class of an expanded clone, and some rows leave it out.

j_call: TRBJ2-1
clone_size: NA
cdr3_length: 12
d_call: NA
v_call: TRBV28
cdr3_aa: CASSLYGGKQFF
cdr3_nt: TGTGCCAGCAGTTTATACGGCGGCAAGCAGTTCTTC

j_call: TRBJ1-1
clone_size: few
cdr3_length: 16
d_call: NA
v_call: TRBV4-2
cdr3_aa: CASSQAVRGGNTEAFF
cdr3_nt: TGTGCCAGCAGCCAAGCAGTTCGGGGTGGTAACACTGAAGCTTTCTTT

j_call: TRBJ2-1
clone_size: few
cdr3_length: 15
d_call: TRBD2
v_call: TRBV6-6
cdr3_aa: CASRIGTSNHNEQFF
cdr3_nt: TGTGCCAGCAGAATAGGGACTAGCAACCACAATGAGCAGTTCTTC

j_call: TRBJ1-2
clone_size: NA
cdr3_length: 15
d_call: TRBD1
v_call: TRBV25-1
cdr3_aa: CASSAGQSPHYGYTF
cdr3_nt: TGTGCCAGCAGTGCGGGACAGAGTCCTCACTATGGCTACACCTTC

j_call: TRBJ1-4
clone_size: NA
cdr3_length: 14
d_call: TRBD1
v_call: TRBV28
cdr3_aa: CASSRTGAGEKLFF
cdr3_nt: TGTGCCAGCAGTCGGACAGGGGCGGGTGAAAAACTGTTTTTT

j_call: TRBJ1-2
clone_size: NA
cdr3_length: 13
d_call: NA
v_call: TRBV30
cdr3_aa: CAWSPTGNYGYTF
cdr3_nt: TGTGCCTGGAGTCCTACAGGAAACTATGGCTACACCTTC

j_call: TRBJ1-4
clone_size: NA
cdr3_length: 19
d_call: NA
v_call: TRBV7-9
cdr3_aa: CASSATGDRSFGEGEKLFF
cdr3_nt: TGTGCCAGCAGCGCCACAGGTGACAGGAGCTTCGGCGAAGGTGAAAAACTGTTTTTT

j_call: TRBJ2-1
clone_size: NA
cdr3_length: 15
d_call: TRBD1
v_call: TRBV5-1
cdr3_aa: CASSLEGTAYNEQFF
cdr3_nt: TGCGCCAGCAGCTTGGAAGGGACAGCTTACAATGAGCAGTTCTTC

j_call: TRBJ1-6
clone_size: NA
cdr3_length: 12
d_call: NA
v_call: TRBV28
cdr3_aa: CASHKYNSPLHF
cdr3_nt: TGTGCCAGCCACAAATATAATTCACCCCTCCACTTT

j_call: TRBJ1-4
clone_size: NA
cdr3_length: 15
d_call: NA
v_call: TRBV11-1
cdr3_aa: CASSLSWAQNEKLFF
cdr3_nt: TGTGCCAGCAGCCTGTCGTGGGCGCAGAATGAAAAACTGTTTTTT

j_call: TRBJ2-3
clone_size: NA
cdr3_length: 15
d_call: TRBD2
v_call: TRBV2
cdr3_aa: CASRSGRFNTDTQYF
cdr3_nt: TGTGCCAGCCGGTCCGGGAGGTTCAACACAGATACGCAGTATTTT

j_call: TRBJ2-5
clone_size: NA
cdr3_length: 16
d_call: TRBD1
v_call: TRBV18
cdr3_aa: CASSPNPGQPGETQYF
cdr3_nt: TGTGCCAGCTCACCGAACCCGGGACAGCCAGGGGAGACCCAGTACTTC

j_call: TRBJ2-5
clone_size: NA
cdr3_length: 17
d_call: TRBD1
v_call: TRBV4-1
cdr3_aa: CASSGTRDRERGETQYF
cdr3_nt: TGCGCCAGCAGCGGGACCCGGGACAGGGAACGAGGGGAGACCCAGTACTTC

j_call: TRBJ1-2
clone_size: NA
cdr3_length: 15
d_call: NA
v_call: TRBV28
cdr3_aa: CASSFQNQGGYGYTF
cdr3_nt: TGTGCCAGCAGTTTCCAAAACCAGGGCGGCTATGGCTACACCTTC

j_call: TRBJ1-2
clone_size: NA
cdr3_length: 18
d_call: NA
v_call: TRBV7-9
cdr3_aa: CASSAWNRGPSAMDGYTF
cdr3_nt: TGTGCCAGCAGCGCTTGGAATAGGGGCCCCTCTGCCATGGATGGCTACACCTTC

j_call: TRBJ1-1
clone_size: NA
cdr3_length: 14
d_call: NA
v_call: TRBV4-1
cdr3_aa: CASSQARGNTEAFF
cdr3_nt: TGCGCCAGCAGCCAAGCCAGGGGGAACACTGAAGCTTTCTTT

j_call: TRBJ1-2
clone_size: NA
cdr3_length: 16
d_call: NA
v_call: TRBV28
cdr3_aa: CASSRRGGPGLYGYTF
cdr3_nt: TGTGCCAGCAGCCGGAGGGGGGGCCCGGGACTCTATGGCTACACCTTC

j_call: TRBJ2-3
clone_size: NA
cdr3_length: 17
d_call: TRBD2
v_call: TRBV19
cdr3_aa: CASRRARGSGNTDTQYF
cdr3_nt: TGTGCCAGCCGAAGGGCCCGAGGGAGCGGGAACACAGATACGCAGTATTTT

j_call: TRBJ1-2
clone_size: NA
cdr3_length: 11
d_call: NA
v_call: TRBV20-1
cdr3_aa: CSASSGGGYTF
cdr3_nt: TGCAGTGCTAGTTCCGGGGGTGGCTACACCTTC

j_call: TRBJ2-7
clone_size: NA
cdr3_length: 17
d_call: NA
v_call: TRBV11-2
cdr3_aa: CASSLASRSYRSYEQYF
cdr3_nt: TGTGCCAGCAGCTTAGCTAGTCGCTCATACCGCTCCTACGAGCAGTACTTC

j_call: TRBJ1-5
clone_size: NA
cdr3_length: 14
d_call: NA
v_call: TRBV7-9
cdr3_aa: CATRQVYSNQPQHF
cdr3_nt: TGTGCCACGAGACAGGTCTATAGCAATCAGCCCCAGCATTTT

j_call: TRBJ1-3
clone_size: NA
cdr3_length: 14
d_call: NA
v_call: TRBV7-6
cdr3_aa: CASSPPGSGNTIYF
cdr3_nt: TGTGCCAGCAGCCCACCAGGGTCTGGAAACACCATATATTTT

j_call: TRBJ2-7
clone_size: NA
cdr3_length: 13
d_call: NA
v_call: TRBV27
cdr3_aa: CASSFSLGWEQYF
cdr3_nt: TGTGCCAGCAGTTTTTCGCTAGGATGGGAGCAGTACTTC

j_call: TRBJ2-6
clone_size: NA
cdr3_length: 16
d_call: TRBD1
v_call: TRBV19
cdr3_aa: CASKEQGVSGANVLTF
cdr3_nt: TGTGCCAGTAAAGAACAGGGGGTTTCTGGGGCCAACGTCCTGACTTTC